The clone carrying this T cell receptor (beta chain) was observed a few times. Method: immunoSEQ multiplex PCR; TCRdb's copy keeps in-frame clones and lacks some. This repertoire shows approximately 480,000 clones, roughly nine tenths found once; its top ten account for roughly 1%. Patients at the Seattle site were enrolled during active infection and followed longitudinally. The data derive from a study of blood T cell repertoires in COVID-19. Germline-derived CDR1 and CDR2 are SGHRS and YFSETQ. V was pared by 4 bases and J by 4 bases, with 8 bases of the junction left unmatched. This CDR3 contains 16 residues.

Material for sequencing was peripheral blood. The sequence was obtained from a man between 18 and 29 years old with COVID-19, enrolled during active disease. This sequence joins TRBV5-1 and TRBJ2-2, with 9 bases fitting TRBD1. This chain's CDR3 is CASSDHPGQGTGELFF. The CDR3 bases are TGCGCCAGCAGCGATCACCCGGGACAGGGCACCGGGGAGCTGTTTTTT. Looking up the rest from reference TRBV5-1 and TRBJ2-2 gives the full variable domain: KAGVTQTPRYLIKTRGQQVTLSCSPISGHRSVSWYQQTPGQGLQFLFEYFSETQRNKGNFPGRFSGRQFSNSRSEMNVSTLELGDSALYLCASSDHPGQGTGELFFGEGSRLTVL.